These 8 T cell receptor beta chains were all obtained from the same sample, sequenced in a study of blood T cell repertoires in COVID-19. Profiling relied on immunoSEQ multiplex PCR, and the TCRdb table lists in-frame clones only, not all of them. The profile shows 200,000 to 250,000 clones, around 80% of them singletons. Sequenced input: peripheral blood. These receptors came from a woman in her seventies with acute or convalescent COVID-19.

This clone was found a few times. This chain joins TRBV6-5 and TRBJ2-7, with 7 nucleotides matching TRBD1. CDR1 is MNHEY and CDR2 is SVGAGI in the germline V gene. The CDR3 runs 15 residues. The trim removed 5 bases at V and 0 bases at J, leaving 7 bases unmatched. The CDR3 spells CASSPYRGSSYEQYF. The DNA for the CDR3 is TGTGCCAGCAGTCCCTACAGGGGTTCCTCCTACGAGCAGTACTTC.

This chain connects TRBV15 to TRBJ2-3, with TRBD1 identical over 8 bases. J lost 5 bases, V lost 9 bases, and 7 bases had no gene match. The CDR3 sequence is 13 residues long. In germline, CDR1 is LNHNV, CDR2 YYDKDF (reference sequence). Written as DNA, the CDR3 is TGTGCCACAGGACAGGGAAGGATAGATACGCAGTATTTT. Its translation: CATGQGRIDTQYF.

The chain recombines TRBV5-1 with TRBJ2-5; D is unclear. The CDR3 has 15 amino acids. V was clipped by 4 bases and J by 1 base, with 14 bases between them. Germline loops: CDR1 SGHRS, CDR2 YFSETQ. The CDR3 DNA sequence: TGCGCCAGCAGCCTGTCGGGTGTGTCCCAAGAGACCCAGTACTTC. Its protein is CASSLSGVSQETQYF.

The genes are TRBV3-1 (or the pseudogene TRBV3-2) and TRBJ1-4; 11 bases line up with TRBD1. Trimming removed 2 bases from V and 10 bases from J; junction bases left unmatched: 3. The CDR3 has 14 residues. Germline V gives CDR1 LGHDT, CDR2 YNNKEL (reference sequence). The CDR3 here is CASSQRGQGGKLFF. CDR3 bases: TGTGCCAGCAGCCAAAGGGGACAGGGGGGAAAACTGTTTTTT.

This chain uses TRBV5-1 with TRBJ2-3; 10 positions agree with TRBD1. Trimming took 1 base from V and 1 from J; bases not matched to a gene: 3. The CDR3 spans 16 residues. Germline CDR1 SGHRS, CDR2 YFSETQ. For the CDR3, the DNA is TGCGCCAGCAGCTTGTCCGGGACAGGGGGCACAGATACGCAGTATTTT. Its translation is CASSLSGTGGTDTQYF.

The chain combines TRBV18 with TRBJ1-5, with 7 bases fitting TRBD1. CDR3 length: 15 amino acids. V lost 1 base and J lost 1; bases outside the gene matches: 1. Germline V gene data show CDR1 as KGHSH and CDR2 as LQKENI. The CDR3 DNA follows: TGTGCCAGCTCACCACAGGGGGCAAGCAATCAGCCCCAGCATTTT. This encodes CASSPQGASNQPQHF.

The V and J genes are TRBV5-5 and TRBJ2-5, with TRBD2 identical over 8 bases. Per germline, CDR1 SGHKS and CDR2 YYEKEE (reference sequence). The J segment lost 4 bases and the V segment lost 0 bases, leaving 2 bases of the junction unmatched. This CDR3 has 14 amino acids. For the CDR3, the DNA is TGTGCCAGCAGCTTGGTTCTAGCGGGAGAGACCCAGTACTTC. Translating gives CASSLVLAGETQYF.

The chain employs TRBV5-8 and TRBJ2-1; D not resolved. This CDR3 spans 14 amino acids. Germline values: CDR1 SGHTS, CDR2 YDEGEE. V was trimmed by 1 base and J by 7 bases, leaving 12 bases between them. The DNA of the CDR3 is TGTGCCAGCAGCTTGTCGAGTAACGGGAATGAGCAGTTCTTC. Amino acid sequence: CASSLSSNGNEQFF.